These 3 T cell receptor beta chains were sequenced from one sample in a study of cytomegalovirus exposure and HLA in healthy donors (dated by TCRdb to the late 2010s). The library was generated by the immunoSEQ multiplex PCR assay. The multiplex PCR relied on a mix of 60 forward primers for TCR Vbeta segments and 13 reverse primers for TCR Jbeta segments. This immuneACCESS table, as held by TCRdb, lists in-frame sequences with V and J called but not all clones. Of the missing ones, under half trace to an unresolved V gene in checked studies; the others have no known cause. Across this sample there are 200,000 or so clones, with about 80% seen only once. The ten largest account for 2.1% of the sample. Material for sequencing was PBMCs. The receptor source for this set is a woman between 18 and 30 years old in good health and CMV-seropositive.

This clone is a singleton in its sample. The rearrangement joins TRBV7-3 to TRBJ1-2; unclear D gene. The CDR3 contains 18 residues. CDR1 and CDR2 from the germline V gene are SGHTA and FQGTGA. V was cut by 1 base and J by 6 bases, with 24 bases left in between. CDR3 DNA sequence: TGTGCCAGCAGCTTAAGGGATCATTGGAGGGAAGGGAGCCATGGCTACACCTTC. Its protein is CASSLRDHWREGSHGYTF.

The rearrangement links TRBV7-3 to TRBJ2-2; D perhaps matches TRBD2 (6 bases). CDR1 and CDR2 from the germline V gene are SGHTA and FQGTGA. The length of the CDR3 is 17 residues. V lost 1 base, J lost 4 bases, and 16 bases lay in between. CDR3 bases: TGTGCCAGCAGCTTAAGTCCCCGGGGGATGTTCACCGGGGAGCTGTTTTTT. Protein: CASSLSPRGMFTGELFF. Together with reference TRBV7-3 and TRBJ2-2, the CDR3 gives the full variable domain: GAGVSQTPSNKVTEKGKYVELRCDPISGHTALYWYRQSLGQGPEFLIYFQGTGAADDSGLPNDRFFAVRPEGSVSTLKIQRTERGDSAVYLCASSLSPRGMFTGELFFGEGSRLTVL.

CDR3 residues: CAWSVSQGINEKLFF. The CDR3 nucleotides read TGTGCCTGGAGTGTATCCCAGGGGATTAATGAAAAACTGTTTTTT. The rearrangement uses TRBV30 and TRBJ1-4, with D possibly matching TRBD1 (6 bases). Germline V lookup: CDR1 GTSNPN, CDR2 SVGIG (reference sequence). Trimming left V 0 bases short and J 4 bases short, with 12 bases between. There are 15 residues in the CDR3.